A single count supports the clone carrying this T cell receptor beta chain. This CDR3 has 16 residues. Trimming took 3 bases from V and 2 from J, leaving 15 bases between them. Germline-derived CDR1 and CDR2 are SEHNR and FQNEAQ (reference sequence). This sample is part of a study of shared clonotypes between healthy human individuals. TCRdb keeps only in-frame clones here, not all; method: immunoSEQ multiplex PCR. The profile shows about a million clones, approximately 80% of them singletons. The sample was memory CD4+ T cells from PBMCs. Stated subset: CD45RA-negative fraction. This chain uses TRBV7-9 with TRBJ2-3, with D perhaps matching TRBD2 (6 bases). The source of this sequence is a man between 18 and 35 years old in good health. Some clones in this sample may be carry-over from other donors' samples. The CDR3 DNA reads as TGTGCCAGCAGCTTCTGGAGGGAGATTCCCACAGATACGCAGTATTTT. Translation gives CASSFWREIPTDTQYF.